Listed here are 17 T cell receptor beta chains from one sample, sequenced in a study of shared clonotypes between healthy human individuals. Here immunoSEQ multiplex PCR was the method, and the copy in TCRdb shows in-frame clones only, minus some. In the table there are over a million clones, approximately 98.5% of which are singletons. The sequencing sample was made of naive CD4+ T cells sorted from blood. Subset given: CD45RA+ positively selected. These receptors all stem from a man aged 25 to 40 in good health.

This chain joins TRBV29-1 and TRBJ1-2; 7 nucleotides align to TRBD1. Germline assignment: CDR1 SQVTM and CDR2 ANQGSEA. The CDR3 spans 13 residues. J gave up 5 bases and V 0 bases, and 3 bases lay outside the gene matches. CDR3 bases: TGCAGCGTTGAAGACAGGGGGAAGTATGGCTACACCTTC. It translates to CSVEDRGKYGYTF.

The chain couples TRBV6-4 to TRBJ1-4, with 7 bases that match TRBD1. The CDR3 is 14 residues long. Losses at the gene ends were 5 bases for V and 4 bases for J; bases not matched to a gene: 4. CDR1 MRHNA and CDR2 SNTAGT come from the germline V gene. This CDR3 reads CASSTGVFNEKLFF. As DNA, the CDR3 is TGTGCCAGCAGTACAGGGGTGTTTAATGAAAAACTGTTTTTT.

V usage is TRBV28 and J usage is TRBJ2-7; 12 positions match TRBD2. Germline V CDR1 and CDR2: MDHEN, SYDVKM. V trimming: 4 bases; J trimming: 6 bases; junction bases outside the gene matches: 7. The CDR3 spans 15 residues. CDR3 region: CASSSFLAGGIEQYF. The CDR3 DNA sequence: TGTGCCAGCAGTTCCTTCCTAGCGGGGGGGATCGAGCAGTACTTC.

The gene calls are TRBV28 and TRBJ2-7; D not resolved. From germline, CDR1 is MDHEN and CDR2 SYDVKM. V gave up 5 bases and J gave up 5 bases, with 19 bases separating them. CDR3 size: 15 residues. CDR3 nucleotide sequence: TGTGCCAGCAGTAAGGCCGGGCCCCGGACGCACGAGCAGTACTTC. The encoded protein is CASSKAGPRTHEQYF. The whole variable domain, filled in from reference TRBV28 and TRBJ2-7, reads DVKVTQSSRYLVKRTGEKVFLECVQDMDHENMFWYRQDPGLGLRLIYFSYDVKMKEKGDIPEGYSVSREKKERFSLILESASTNQTSMYLCASSKAGPRTHEQYFGPGTRLTVT.

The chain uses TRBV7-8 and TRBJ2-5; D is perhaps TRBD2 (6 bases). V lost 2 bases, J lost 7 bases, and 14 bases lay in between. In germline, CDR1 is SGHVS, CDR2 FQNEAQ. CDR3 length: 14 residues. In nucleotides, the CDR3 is TGTGCCAGCAGCTTACTGGCGGGGAGCGGGACCCAGTACTTC. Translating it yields CASSLLAGSGTQYF.

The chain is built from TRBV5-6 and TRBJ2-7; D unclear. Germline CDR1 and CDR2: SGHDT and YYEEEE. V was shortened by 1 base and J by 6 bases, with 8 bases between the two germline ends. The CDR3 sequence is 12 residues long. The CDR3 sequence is CASSLRKREQYF. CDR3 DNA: TGTGCCAGCAGCTTGAGGAAGCGCGAGCAGTACTTC.

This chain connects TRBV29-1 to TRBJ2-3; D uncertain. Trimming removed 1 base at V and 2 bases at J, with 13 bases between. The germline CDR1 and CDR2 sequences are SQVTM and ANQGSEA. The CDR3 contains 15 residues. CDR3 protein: CSVEGHSAYTDTQYF. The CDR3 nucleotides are TGCAGCGTTGAAGGACACAGCGCCTACACAGATACGCAGTATTTT.

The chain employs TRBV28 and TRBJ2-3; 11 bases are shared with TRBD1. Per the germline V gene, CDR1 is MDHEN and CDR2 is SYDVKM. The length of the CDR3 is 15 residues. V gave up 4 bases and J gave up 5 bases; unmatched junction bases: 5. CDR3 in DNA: TGTGCCAGCAGTTCGGGCGGGACAGGGGGAGATACGCAGTATTTT. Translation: CASSSGGTGGDTQYF.

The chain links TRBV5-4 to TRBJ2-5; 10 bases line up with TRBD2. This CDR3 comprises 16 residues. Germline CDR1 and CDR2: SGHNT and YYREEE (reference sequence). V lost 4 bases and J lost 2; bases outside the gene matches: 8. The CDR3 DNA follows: TGTGCCAGCAGCATAGTAGCGGGAGGCGGACAAGAGACCCAGTACTTC. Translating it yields CASSIVAGGGQETQYF.

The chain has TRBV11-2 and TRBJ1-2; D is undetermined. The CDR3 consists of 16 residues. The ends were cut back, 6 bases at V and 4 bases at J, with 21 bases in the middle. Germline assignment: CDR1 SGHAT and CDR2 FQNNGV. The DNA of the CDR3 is TGTGCCAGCAGACAAATGGTGGGAAGGTCACGCTATGGCTACACCTTC. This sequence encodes CASRQMVGRSRYGYTF.

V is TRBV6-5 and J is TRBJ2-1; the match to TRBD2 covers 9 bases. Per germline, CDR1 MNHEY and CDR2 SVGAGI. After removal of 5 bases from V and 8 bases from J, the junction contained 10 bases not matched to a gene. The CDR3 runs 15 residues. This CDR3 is CASSNPGLAGYEQFF. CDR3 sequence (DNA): TGTGCCAGCAGTAACCCGGGACTAGCAGGTTATGAGCAGTTCTTC.

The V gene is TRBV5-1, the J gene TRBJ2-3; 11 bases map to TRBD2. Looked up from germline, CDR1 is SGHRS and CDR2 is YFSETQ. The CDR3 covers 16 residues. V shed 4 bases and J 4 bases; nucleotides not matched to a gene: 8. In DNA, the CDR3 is TGCGCCAGCAGCCAAGTACTAGCGGGAGCCTCAGATACGCAGTATTTT. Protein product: CASSQVLAGASDTQYF.

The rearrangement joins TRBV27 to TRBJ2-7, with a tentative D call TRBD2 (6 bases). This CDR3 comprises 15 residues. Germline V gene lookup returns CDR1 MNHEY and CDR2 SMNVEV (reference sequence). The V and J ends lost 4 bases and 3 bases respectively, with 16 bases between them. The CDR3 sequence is CASSSRWGDSYEQYF. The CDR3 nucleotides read TGTGCCAGCAGTTCTCGCTGGGGGGATAGCTACGAGCAGTACTTC.

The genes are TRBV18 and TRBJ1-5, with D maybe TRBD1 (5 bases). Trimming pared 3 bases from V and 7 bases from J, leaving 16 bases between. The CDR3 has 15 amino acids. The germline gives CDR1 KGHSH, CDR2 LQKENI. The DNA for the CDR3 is TGTGCCAGCTCACCTGGGACGGGAAGGATGCAGCCCCAGCATTTT. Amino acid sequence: CASSPGTGRMQPQHF. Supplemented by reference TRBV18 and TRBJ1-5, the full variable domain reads NAGVMQNPRHLVRRRGQEARLRCSPMKGHSHVYWYRQLPEEGLKFMVYLQKENIIDESGMPKERFSAEFPKEGPSILRIQQVVRGDSAAYFCASSPGTGRMQPQHFGDGTRLSIL.

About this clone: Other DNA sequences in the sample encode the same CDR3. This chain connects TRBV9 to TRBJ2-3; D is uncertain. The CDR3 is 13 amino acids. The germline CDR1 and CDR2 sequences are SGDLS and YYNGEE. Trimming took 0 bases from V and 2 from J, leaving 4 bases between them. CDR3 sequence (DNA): TGTGCCAGCAGCGTAGCTCCCACAGATACGCAGTATTTT. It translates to CASSVAPTDTQYF.

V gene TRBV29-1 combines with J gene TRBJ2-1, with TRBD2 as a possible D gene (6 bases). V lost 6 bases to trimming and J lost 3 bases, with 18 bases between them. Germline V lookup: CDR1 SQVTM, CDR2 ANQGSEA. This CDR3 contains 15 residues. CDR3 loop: CSVRTGRRFYNEQFF. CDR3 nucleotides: TGCAGCGTCAGAACGGGGAGGCGATTCTACAATGAGCAGTTCTTC.

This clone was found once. CDR3 loop: CASSGTGLSEQYF. Here the CDR3 DNA reads TGCGCCAGCTCCGGGACAGGGCTAAGCGAGCAGTACTTC. The chain combines TRBV10-1 with TRBJ2-7, with 9 positions matching TRBD1. The CDR3 totals 13 residues. Germline V gene sequence: CDR1 WNHNN, CDR2 SYGVQD (reference sequence). The ends lost 8 bases at V and 6 bases at J; junction bases unmatched: 8.